The clone carrying this TCR beta chain showed up many times. Its antigen remains unknown. This CDR3 has 14 amino acids. Per the germline V gene, CDR1 is MGHDK and CDR2 is SYGVNS. Trimming left V 3 bases short and J 8 bases short, with 14 bases between. These data are taken from a study of T-cell memory formation after mild COVID-19. Study information: TCR clustering was largely donor specific.

It was 5'RACE with constant-segment primers that produced the TCR alpha and TCR beta cDNA libraries, which carried sample barcodes and UMIs. A single record per CDR3 protein comes from TCRdb applying MiXCR to the 5' RACE reads. The repertoire holds about 280,000 distinct CDR3 sequences, with 7.5% to 9.5% as singletons. Study outcomes and limitations: Second-wave clones peaking on day 37 lacked confirmed SARS-CoV-2 specificity.

V gene TRBV25-1 combines with J gene TRBJ2-1; D possibly corresponds to TRBD1 (7 bases). The clonotype originates from a man aged 18 to 29 who had mild COVID-19 (a few samples of this study predate the infection). Cell type and time point are not known. The sample was PBMCs or a T cell subset sorted from them (not recorded which). CDR3 sequence reads: CASSDQGGGDEQFF. In DNA form, the CDR3 reads TGTGCCAGCAGTGACCAAGGAGGGGGCGATGAGCAGTTCTTC.